These T cell receptor beta chains were read from a single sample in a study of vaccination and CD4 T cells after COVID-19. Their antigen targets remain unknown. TCRdb fed the PCR reads into MiXCR, producing one record per CDR3 protein. In the table there are roughly 12,000 distinct CDR3 sequences, about 61% of which are singletons. Sequencing used CD4+ T cells from blood, cultured in vitro. The receptors were sampled from a human donor who had recovered from COVID-19. The CDR3 runs from the conserved cysteine through the conserved F or W. D genes are given only for firm matches. Not every row has a clone size; where given, it reads once, few, many or a size class.

V gene,J gene,clone size,D gene,CDR3 DNA,CDR3 protein
TRBV6-2/TRBV6-3,TRBJ2-5,NA,NA,TGTGCCAGCAGTTACTCGGTAGCAGGAGGGACCCAGTACTTC,CASSYSVAGGTQYF
TRBV20-1,TRBJ2-7,few,TRBD1,TGCAGTGGGGAATCTCCGGGACAGGGGTCGACCTACGAGCAGTACTTC,CSGESPGQGSTYEQYF
TRBV20-1,TRBJ2-2,few,TRBD1,TGCAGTGCTAGAGATCAGGACCAAGGGGGCCGGGAGCTGTTTTTT,CSARDQDQGGRELFF
TRBV20-1,TRBJ1-5,NA,TRBD1,TGCAGTGCTAGAGCCACAGGGGGAGGAAGCAATCAGCCCCAGCATTTT,CSARATGGGSNQPQHF
TRBV11-2,TRBJ2-4,NA,TRBD2,TGTGCCAGCAGCTGGCTCCGGACTAGCGGGAGCGATCAGTACTTC,CASSWLRTSGSDQYF
TRBV6-4,TRBJ2-1,few,NA,TGTGCCAGCAGTGCTAGCGAGAGCAATGAGCAGTTCTTC,CASSASESNEQFF
TRBV28,TRBJ1-2,NA,NA,TGTGCCAGCAGTTTATGGGCTGTTTTCTCTGGCTACACCTTC,CASSLWAVFSGYTF
TRBV5-1,TRBJ1-5,NA,NA,TGCGCCAGCAGCCCAGGGCCCCGAGGCGATCAGCCCCAGCATTTT,CASSPGPRGDQPQHF
TRBV7-9,TRBJ2-3,NA,TRBD1,TGTGCCAGCAGCTTAGTAGGGACAGGAACGACAGATACGCAGTATTTT,CASSLVGTGTTDTQYF
TRBV20-1,TRBJ2-2,few,TRBD2,TGCAGTGCGAGGCATAGCGGGAGGGCTAACACCGGGGAGCTGTTTTTT,CSARHSGRANTGELFF
TRBV7-4,TRBJ2-5,NA,NA,TGTGCCAGCAGCCCTACGTACTCGAACCGGGAGACCCAGTACTTC,CASSPTYSNRETQYF
TRBV20-1,TRBJ2-7,NA,NA,TGCAGTGCTAGAGCCGGGGAGGGGGCGGGCGAGCAGTACTTC,CSARAGEGAGEQYF
TRBV7-2,TRBJ2-1,few,TRBD2,TGTGCCAGCAGCTTCCGGACTAGCAACAATGAGCAGTTCTTC,CASSFRTSNNEQFF
TRBV4-2,TRBJ1-6,NA,NA,TGTGCCAGCAGCCAAGAGACTGGGACCAAGGGGCCCCTCCACTTT,CASSQETGTKGPLHF
TRBV20-1,TRBJ1-6,few,NA,TGCAGTGCCGAGGGGAGGGGTTATTCACCCCTCCACTTT,CSAEGRGYSPLHF
TRBV6-2/TRBV6-3,TRBJ2-5,NA,TRBD2,TGTGCCAGCAGTTACGGGGCGGGTAGCGGGACAAGAGAGACCCAGTACTTC,CASSYGAGSGTRETQYF
TRBV7-9,TRBJ1-1,NA,NA,TGTGCCAGCAGCCCCCCCCCGAGGGGCACTGAAGCTTTCTTT,CASSPPPRGTEAFF
TRBV28,TRBJ1-2,NA,NA,TGTGCCAGCAGCCGGAGTGTAGGCTACACCTTC,CASSRSVGYTF
TRBV20-1,TRBJ1-5,NA,TRBD1,TGCAGTGCTAGACCAGGGACAGGAGCAAATCAGCCCCAGCATTTT,CSARPGTGANQPQHF
TRBV6-1,TRBJ1-5,NA,NA,TGTGCCAGCAGTGAACTACAGGGCGGGGGCAATCAGCCCCAGCATTTT,CASSELQGGGNQPQHF
TRBV24-1,TRBJ2-1,NA,TRBD1,TGTGCCACCAGTGATTATTCAGGGGGCCTAGATGAGCAGTTCTTC,CATSDYSGGLDEQFF
TRBV2,TRBJ1-5,few,NA,TGTGCCAGCAGTGCGCGAATCAGTCAGCCCCAGCATTTT,CASSARISQPQHF
TRBV6-1,TRBJ2-7,NA,NA,TGTGCCAGCAGCGACCGGTGGACAGTTGGGGAGCAGTACTTC,CASSDRWTVGEQYF
TRBV6-1,TRBJ2-3,NA,NA,TGTGCCAGCAGTGAACAGAGCGTAAGAAGGCAGTATTTT,CASSEQSVRRQYF
TRBV6-1,TRBJ1-1,NA,NA,TGTGCCAGCAGTCCCACACGTAACACTGAAGCTTTCTTT,CASSPTRNTEAFF
TRBV27,TRBJ2-3,once,TRBD2,TGTGCCAGCAGTTCCTATCCGAAGAGGACTAGCGGGAGATCAGATACGCAGTATTTT,CASSSYPKRTSGRSDTQYF
TRBV28,TRBJ2-7,NA,TRBD1,TGTGCCAGCAGTGGTCGGGGGACAGGTTACTCCTACGAGCAGTACTTC,CASSGRGTGYSYEQYF